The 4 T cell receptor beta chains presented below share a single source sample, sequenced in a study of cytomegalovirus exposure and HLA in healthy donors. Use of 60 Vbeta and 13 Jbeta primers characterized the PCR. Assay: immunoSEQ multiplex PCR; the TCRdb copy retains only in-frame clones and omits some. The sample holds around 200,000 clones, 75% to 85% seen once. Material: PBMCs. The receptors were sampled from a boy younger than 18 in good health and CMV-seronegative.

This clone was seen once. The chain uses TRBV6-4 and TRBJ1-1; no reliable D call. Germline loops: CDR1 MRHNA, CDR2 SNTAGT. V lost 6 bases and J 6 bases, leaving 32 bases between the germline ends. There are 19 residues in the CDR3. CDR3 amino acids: CASSGTPVEGPYKIPEAFF. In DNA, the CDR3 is TGTGCCAGCAGCGGAACCCCCGTCGAGGGCCCCTATAAAATCCCTGAAGCTTTCTTT.

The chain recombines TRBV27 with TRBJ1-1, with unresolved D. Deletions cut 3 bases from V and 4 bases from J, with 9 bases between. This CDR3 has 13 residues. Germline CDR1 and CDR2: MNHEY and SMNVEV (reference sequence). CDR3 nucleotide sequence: TGTGCCAGCAGTTTCCTTTATAGCACTGAAGCTTTCTTT. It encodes CASSFLYSTEAFF.

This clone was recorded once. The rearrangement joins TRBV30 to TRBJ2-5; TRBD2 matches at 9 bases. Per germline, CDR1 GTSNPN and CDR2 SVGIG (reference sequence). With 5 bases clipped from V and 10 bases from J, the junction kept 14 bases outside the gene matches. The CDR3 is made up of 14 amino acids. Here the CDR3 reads CAWHVQGLADVQYF. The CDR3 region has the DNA TGTGCCTGGCACGTGCAGGGACTAGCAGATGTCCAGTACTTC.

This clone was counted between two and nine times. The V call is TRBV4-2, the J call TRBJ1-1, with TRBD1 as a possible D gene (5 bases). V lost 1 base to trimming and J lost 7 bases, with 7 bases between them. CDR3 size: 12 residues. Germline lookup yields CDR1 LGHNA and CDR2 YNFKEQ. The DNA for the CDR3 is TGTGCCAGCAGCCAAGGGGACTATGAAGCTTTCTTT. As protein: CASSQGDYEAFF.